What follows is one T cell receptor (beta chain) and its context. Donors, healthy HIV-negative adults, lacked recent acute infections or vaccinations. This sample is part of a study of shared clonotypes between healthy human individuals. This table comes from immunoSEQ multiplex PCR, and its TCRdb copy is limited to in-frame clones, with some not included. The data show about 490,000 clones, less than 80% seen once. Germline V gives CDR1 MNHNS, CDR2 SASEGT. V lost 1 base, J lost 5 bases, and 12 bases lay in between. The CDR3 has 15 amino acids. The genes are TRBV6-1 and TRBJ1-5; D is possibly TRBD1 (6 bases). The sequence derives from a woman in her 40s in good health. Some clones in this sample may be carry-over from other donors' samples. The sequencing input was PBMCs. As DNA, the CDR3 is TGTGCCAGCAGTGAAGTGGACAGTAACTATCAGCCCCAGCATTTT. Translating it yields CASSEVDSNYQPQHF.